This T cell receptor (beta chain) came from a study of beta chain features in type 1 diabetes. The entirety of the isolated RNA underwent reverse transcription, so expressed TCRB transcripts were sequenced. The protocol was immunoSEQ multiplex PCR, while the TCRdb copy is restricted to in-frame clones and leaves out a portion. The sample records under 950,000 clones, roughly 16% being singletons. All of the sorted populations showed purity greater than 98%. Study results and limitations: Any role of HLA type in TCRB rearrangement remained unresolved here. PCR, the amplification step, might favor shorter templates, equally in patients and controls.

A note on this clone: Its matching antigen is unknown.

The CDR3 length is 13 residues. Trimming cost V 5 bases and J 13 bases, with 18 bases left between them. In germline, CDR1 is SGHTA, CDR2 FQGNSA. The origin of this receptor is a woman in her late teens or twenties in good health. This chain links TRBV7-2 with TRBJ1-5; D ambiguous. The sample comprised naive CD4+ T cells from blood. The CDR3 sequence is CASSPNFGSLQHF. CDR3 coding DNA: TGTGCCAGCAGCCCAAACTTCGGCAGCTTACAGCATTTT.